These 7 T cell receptor beta chains came from one sample sequenced in a study of cytomegalovirus exposure and HLA in healthy donors. Vbeta (60) and Jbeta (13) primers were used in the PCR. Clones were read by immunoSEQ multiplex PCR, and TCRdb kept only the in-frame ones, dropping some. The sample data list 65,000 to 95,000 clones. The material sequenced was PBMCs. The receptors were gathered from a female donor in good health and CMV-seropositive.

The chain has TRBV6-5 and TRBJ2-1, with D hard to call. V was shortened by 6 bases and J by 9 bases, with 12 bases between the two germline ends. Germline lookup yields CDR1 MNHEY and CDR2 SVGAGI. This CDR3 contains 12 residues. Here the CDR3 reads CASSSPTTEQFF. For the CDR3, the DNA is TGTGCCAGCAGCTCCCCCACAACTGAGCAGTTCTTC.

The rearrangement joins TRBV25-1 to TRBJ1-6; 9 bases fit TRBD1. CDR3 length: 17 amino acids. J was trimmed by 2 bases and V by 5 bases; bases with no gene match: 7. Germline values: CDR1 MGHDK, CDR2 SYGVNS. CDR3: CASSPGTGSPYNSPLHF. The DNA for the CDR3 is TGTGCCAGCAGTCCCGGGACAGGGAGTCCCTATAATTCACCCCTCCACTTT.

V gene TRBV19 combines with J gene TRBJ1-3; D gene ambiguous. CDR1 is LNHDA and CDR2 is SQIVND in the germline V gene (reference sequence). Trimming removed 6 bases from V and 4 bases from J, with 10 bases in between. This CDR3 is 13 amino acids long. CDR3 DNA: TGTGCCAGTAGGGAAAGAGGGGGAAACACCATATATTTT. Translating it yields CASRERGGNTIYF.

V gene TRBV30 combines with J gene TRBJ2-6, with a tentative D call TRBD2 (5 bases). Trimming shortened V by 5 bases and J by 3 bases, and 5 bases separated the two germline ends. This CDR3 contains 12 residues. Germline V gives CDR1 GTSNPN, CDR2 SVGIG (reference sequence). CDR3: CAWGGGANVLTF. The CDR3 DNA is TGTGCCTGGGGAGGTGGGGCCAACGTCCTGACTTTC. The entire variable domain, with the rest obtained from reference TRBV30 and TRBJ2-6, is as follows: SQTIHQWPATLVQPVGSPLSLECTVEGTSNPNLYWYRQAAGRGLQLLFYSVGIGQISSEVPQNLSASRPQDRQFILSSKKLLLSDSGFYLCAWGGGANVLTFGAGSRLTVL.

The chain is built from TRBV2 and TRBJ1-1, with a possible D match to TRBD1 (5 bases). The CDR3 spans 14 residues. The germline V gene encodes CDR1 SNHLY and CDR2 FYNNEI. V was trimmed by 3 bases and J by 10 bases, leaving 18 bases between them. The CDR3 DNA sequence: TGTGCCAGCAGTGATCGTCGCCAGCAAAGGGGAGCTTTCTTT. Its protein is CASSDRRQQRGAFF.

The J gene is TRBJ2-5, the V gene TRBV5-6; 9 bases align to TRBD1. The length of the CDR3 is 16 residues. The junction had 10 bases not matched to a gene; V was cut back by 5 bases and J by 2 bases. Per the germline V gene, CDR1 is SGHDT and CDR2 is YYEEEE. CDR3 amino acids: CASRGPGQGKQETQYF. In DNA form, the CDR3 reads TGTGCCAGCAGGGGACCGGGACAGGGTAAACAAGAGACCCAGTACTTC.

The chain combines TRBV30 with TRBJ1-1, with a possible D match to TRBD1 (6 bases). The ends were cut back, 3 bases at V and 3 bases at J, with 14 bases in the middle. This CDR3 is 14 amino acids long. CDR1 GTSNPN and CDR2 SVGIG come from the germline V gene (reference sequence). The CDR3 reads CAWRVGRGDTEAFF. CDR3 bases: TGTGCCTGGAGGGTTGGGAGGGGGGACACTGAAGCTTTCTTT.